This T cell receptor (beta chain) was documented in a study of blood T cell repertoires in COVID-19. Study in general: Sources were T cells, B-cell-depleted T cells, or PBMCs; the material itself was cDNA or gDNA.

In its sample, this clone was seen a few times. Authors' processing steps: From reference gene primer amplification, estimates of nucleated cell counts were derived. Generated by immunoSEQ multiplex PCR, the TCRdb table keeps only in-frame clones and is missing some. The DNA was the basis for D and trimming; V, J and clone size are from that table. The sample contains roughly 61,000 clones, 85% to 90% of which appear only once. What was sequenced was peripheral blood. This clonotype was sampled from a man aged 40-49 years with active COVID-19.

As DNA, the CDR3 is TGTGCCAGCAGCTCGGGACATAGCGTTTCACCCCTCCACTTT. This sequence encodes CASSSGHSVSPLHF. The chain combines TRBV9 with TRBJ1-6, with D perhaps matching TRBD1 (6 bases). V lost 4 bases and J 9 bases, leaving 14 bases between the germline ends. The CDR3 has 14 amino acids. CDR1 is SGDLS and CDR2 is YYNGEE in the germline V gene.